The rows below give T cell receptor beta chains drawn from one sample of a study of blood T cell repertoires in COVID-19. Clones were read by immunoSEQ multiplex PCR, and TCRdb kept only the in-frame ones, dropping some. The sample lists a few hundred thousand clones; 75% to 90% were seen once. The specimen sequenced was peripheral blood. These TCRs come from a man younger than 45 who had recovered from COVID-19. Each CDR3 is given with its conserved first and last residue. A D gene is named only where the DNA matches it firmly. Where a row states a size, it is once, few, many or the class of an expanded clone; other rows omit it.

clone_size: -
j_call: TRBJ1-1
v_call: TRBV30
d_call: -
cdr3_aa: CAWNRWRANTEAFF
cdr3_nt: TGTGCCTGGAACCGGTGGAGGGCGAACACTGAAGCTTTCTTT

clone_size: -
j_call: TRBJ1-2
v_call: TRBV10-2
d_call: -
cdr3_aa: CASSESDRAFYGYTF
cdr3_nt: TGCGCCAGCAGTGAGTCCGACAGAGCCTTTTATGGCTACACCTTC

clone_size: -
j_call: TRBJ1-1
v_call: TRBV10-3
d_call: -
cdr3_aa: CATRALNTEAFF
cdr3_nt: TGTGCCACCAGGGCCCTGAACACTGAAGCTTTCTTT

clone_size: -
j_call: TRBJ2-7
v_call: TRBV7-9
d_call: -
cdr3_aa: CASSLAFRGGVSYEQYF
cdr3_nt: TGTGCCAGCAGCTTAGCGTTTCGTGGGGGCGTCTCCTACGAGCAGTACTTC

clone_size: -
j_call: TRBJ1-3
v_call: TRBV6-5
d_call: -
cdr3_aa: CASIPTGTGNTIYF
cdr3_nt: TGTGCCAGCATCCCAACAGGGACCGGAAACACCATATATTTT

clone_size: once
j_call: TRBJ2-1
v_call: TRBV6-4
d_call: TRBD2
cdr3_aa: CASRWTSGAGYEQFF
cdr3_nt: TGTGCCAGCAGATGGACTAGCGGGGCTGGATATGAGCAGTTCTTC

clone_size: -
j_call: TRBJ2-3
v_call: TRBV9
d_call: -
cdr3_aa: CASSVSVTGSLNTQYF
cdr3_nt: TGTGCCAGCAGCGTATCTGTCACAGGGAGTCTAAATACGCAGTATTTT

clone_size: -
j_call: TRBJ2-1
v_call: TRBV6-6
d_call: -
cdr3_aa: CASRRRTQPNEQFF
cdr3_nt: TGTGCCAGCAGGCGGAGGACGCAGCCCAATGAGCAGTTCTTC

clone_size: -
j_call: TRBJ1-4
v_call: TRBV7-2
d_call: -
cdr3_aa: CASSLGSGEKLFF
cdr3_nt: TGTGCCAGCAGCTTAGGTTCCGGTGAAAAACTGTTTTTT

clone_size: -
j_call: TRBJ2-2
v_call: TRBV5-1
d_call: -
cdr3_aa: CASSLTGEATGELFF
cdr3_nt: TGCGCCAGCAGCTTGACAGGGGAGGCCACCGGGGAGCTGTTTTTT

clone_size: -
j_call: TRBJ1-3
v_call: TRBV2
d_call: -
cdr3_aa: CASRRTGTSGNTIYF
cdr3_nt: TGTGCCAGCAGACGTACAGGTACCTCTGGAAACACCATATATTTT

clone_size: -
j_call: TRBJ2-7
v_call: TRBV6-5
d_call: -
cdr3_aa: CASPVEESYEQYF
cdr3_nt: TGTGCCAGCCCAGTTGAGGAAAGCTACGAGCAGTACTTC

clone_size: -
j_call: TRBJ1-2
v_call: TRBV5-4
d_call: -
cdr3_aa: CASSLGRSWNGDGYTF
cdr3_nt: TGTGCCAGCAGCTTAGGCAGGTCTTGGAACGGCGATGGCTACACCTTC

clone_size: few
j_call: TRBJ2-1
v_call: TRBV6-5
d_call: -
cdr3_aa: CASSGTNEQFF
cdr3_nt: TGTGCCTCTTCCGGGACAAATGAGCAGTTCTTC

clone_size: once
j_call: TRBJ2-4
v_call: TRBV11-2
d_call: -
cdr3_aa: CASSPPRQVVAKNIQYF
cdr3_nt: TGTGCCAGCAGCCCCCCAAGGCAGGTCGTAGCCAAAAACATTCAGTACTTC

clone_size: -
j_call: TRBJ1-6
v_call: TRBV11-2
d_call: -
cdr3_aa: CASSFAGTRDPPLHF
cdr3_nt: TGTGCCAGCAGCTTTGCCGGGACTCGAGACCCACCCCTCCACTTT

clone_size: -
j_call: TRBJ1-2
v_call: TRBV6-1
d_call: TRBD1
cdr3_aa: CASSEGVGQGWSSYGYTF
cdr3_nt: TGTGCCAGCAGTGAAGGCGTGGGACAGGGGTGGAGTTCCTATGGCTACACCTTC

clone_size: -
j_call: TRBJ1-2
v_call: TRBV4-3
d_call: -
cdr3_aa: CASSSRTVNYGYTF
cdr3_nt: TGCGCCAGCAGCTCCCGGACAGTGAACTATGGCTACACCTTC

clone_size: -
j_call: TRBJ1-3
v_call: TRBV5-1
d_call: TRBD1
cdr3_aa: CASSLVEGATIYF
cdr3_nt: TGCGCCAGCAGCTTGGTGGAGGGGGCGACCATATATTTT

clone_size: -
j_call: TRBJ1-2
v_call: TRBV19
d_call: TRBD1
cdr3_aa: CASSFTGGTNYGYTF
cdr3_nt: TGTGCCAGTAGTTTTACAGGGGGGACTAACTATGGCTACACCTTC

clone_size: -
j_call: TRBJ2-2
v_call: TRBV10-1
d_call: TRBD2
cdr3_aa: CASSEIAGNTGELFF
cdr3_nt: TGCGCCAGCAGTGAGATAGCGGGAAACACCGGGGAGCTGTTTTTT

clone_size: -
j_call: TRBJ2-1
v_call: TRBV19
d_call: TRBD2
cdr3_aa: CASSIAWTSGIYNEQFF
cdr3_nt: TGTGCCAGTAGTATAGCCTGGACTAGCGGGATCTACAATGAGCAGTTCTTC

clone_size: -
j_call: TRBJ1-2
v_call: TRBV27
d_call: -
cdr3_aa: CASSSPGRGGYTF
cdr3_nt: TGTGCCAGCAGTTCCCCAGGACGGGGTGGCTACACCTTC

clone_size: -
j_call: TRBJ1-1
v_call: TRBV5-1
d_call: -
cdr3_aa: CASSLPRVLTEAFF
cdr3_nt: TGCGCCAGCAGCTTGCCCAGGGTCCTCACTGAAGCTTTCTTT

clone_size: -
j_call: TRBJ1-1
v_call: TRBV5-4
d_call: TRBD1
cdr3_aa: CASSITGGTEAFF
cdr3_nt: TGTGCCAGCAGCATTACAGGGGGCACTGAAGCTTTCTTT

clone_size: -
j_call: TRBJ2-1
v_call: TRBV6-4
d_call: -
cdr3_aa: CASSVSQGDEQFF
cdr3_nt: TGTGCCAGCAGTGTCTCACAGGGCGATGAGCAGTTCTTC

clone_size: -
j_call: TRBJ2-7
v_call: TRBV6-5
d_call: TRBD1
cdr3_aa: CASSYSGGLTYEQYF
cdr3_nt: TGTGCCAGCAGTTACTCAGGGGGCCTCACTTACGAGCAGTACTTC

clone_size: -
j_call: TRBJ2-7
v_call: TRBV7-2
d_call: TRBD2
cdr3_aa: CASSRFSSGGVEQYF
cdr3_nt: TGTGCCAGCTCCCGGTTCTCTAGCGGGGGGGTCGAGCAGTACTTC

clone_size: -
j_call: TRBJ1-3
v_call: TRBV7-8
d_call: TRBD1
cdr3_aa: CASSFVTGVAGNTIYF
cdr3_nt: TGTGCCAGCAGCTTCGTAACAGGGGTGGCTGGAAACACCATATATTTT

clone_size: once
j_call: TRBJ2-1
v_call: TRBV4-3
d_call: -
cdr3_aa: CASSLMEGEPEQFF
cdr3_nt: TGCGCCAGCAGCCTTATGGAGGGCGAACCGGAGCAGTTCTTC

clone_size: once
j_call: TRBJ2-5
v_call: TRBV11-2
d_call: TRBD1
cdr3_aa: CASSPGGGWGTQYF
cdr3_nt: TGTGCCAGCAGCCCAGGGGGCGGCTGGGGGACCCAGTACTTC

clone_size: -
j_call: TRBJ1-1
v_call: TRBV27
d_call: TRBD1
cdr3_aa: CASSPELYRDRPEAFF
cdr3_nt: TGTGCCAGCAGTCCCGAGCTTTACCGGGACAGGCCCGAAGCTTTCTTT

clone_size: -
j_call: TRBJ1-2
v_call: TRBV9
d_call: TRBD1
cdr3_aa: CASSGDYRGLDGYTF
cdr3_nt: TGTGCCAGCAGCGGAGACTACAGGGGGCTGGATGGCTACACCTTC

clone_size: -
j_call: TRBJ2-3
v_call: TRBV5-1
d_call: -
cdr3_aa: CASSFDSSPTDTQYF
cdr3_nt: TGCGCCAGCAGCTTTGACAGTTCCCCCACAGATACGCAGTATTTT

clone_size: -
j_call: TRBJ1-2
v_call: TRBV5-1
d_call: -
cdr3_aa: CASSPGEAFYTF
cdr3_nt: TGCGCCAGCAGCCCCGGGGAAGCGTTCTACACCTTC

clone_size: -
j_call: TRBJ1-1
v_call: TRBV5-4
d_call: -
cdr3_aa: CASSPQAGEAFF
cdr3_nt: TGTGCCAGCAGCCCCCAGGCGGGTGAAGCTTTCTTT

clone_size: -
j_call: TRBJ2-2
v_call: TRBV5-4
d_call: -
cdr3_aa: CVSAGYTGELFF
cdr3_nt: TGTGTCTCGGCAGGATACACCGGGGAGCTGTTTTTT

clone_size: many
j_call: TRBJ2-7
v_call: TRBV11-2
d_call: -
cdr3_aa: CASSDPDSFYEQYF
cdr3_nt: TGTGCCAGCAGCGACCCCGACAGCTTCTACGAGCAGTACTTC

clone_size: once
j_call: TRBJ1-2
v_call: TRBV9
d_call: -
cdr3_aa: CASSVYGRRGYTF
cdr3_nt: TGTGCCAGCAGCGTATATGGCAGAAGAGGCTACACCTTC

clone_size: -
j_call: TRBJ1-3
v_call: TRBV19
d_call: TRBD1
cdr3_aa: CASSIQGAGNTIYF
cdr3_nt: TGTGCCAGTAGTATACAGGGGGCTGGAAACACCATATATTTT

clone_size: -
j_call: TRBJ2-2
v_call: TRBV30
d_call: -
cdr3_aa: CAWSFGGRELFF
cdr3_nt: TGTGCCTGGAGTTTCGGGGGGCGGGAGCTGTTTTTT